This entry features one T cell receptor beta chain sequence. This sample stems from a study of Ad26.COV2.S vaccination and SARS-CoV-2 variants. V lost 0 bases to trimming and J lost 6 bases, with 19 bases between them. The germline gives CDR1 SGHRS, CDR2 YFSETQ. CDR3 length equals 16 residues. Sample treatment: 15 to 20 received Ad26.COV2.S at low or high dose, single or two shots; about 5 received placebo; per-sample allocation not given. On day 63 after the first injection, vaccine and placebo recipients gave samples. Only in-frame clones appear in the TCRdb table, and some are missing; sequencing was by immunoSEQ multiplex PCR. This table has about 400,000 clones, 83% appearing once.

The specimen was peripheral blood, collected in a trial of Ad26.COV2.S vaccine versus placebo. The sequence was obtained from a person aged 18-60 years who received the Ad26.COV2.S COVID-19 vaccine or a placebo. This chain joins TRBV5-1 and TRBJ2-7, with D perhaps TRBD1 or TRBD2 (5 bases each). CDR3 nucleotides: TGCGCCAGCAGCTTGGGGGACGGCCTAGCTTTACGCGAGCAGTACTTC. Translating gives CASSLGDGLALREQYF.